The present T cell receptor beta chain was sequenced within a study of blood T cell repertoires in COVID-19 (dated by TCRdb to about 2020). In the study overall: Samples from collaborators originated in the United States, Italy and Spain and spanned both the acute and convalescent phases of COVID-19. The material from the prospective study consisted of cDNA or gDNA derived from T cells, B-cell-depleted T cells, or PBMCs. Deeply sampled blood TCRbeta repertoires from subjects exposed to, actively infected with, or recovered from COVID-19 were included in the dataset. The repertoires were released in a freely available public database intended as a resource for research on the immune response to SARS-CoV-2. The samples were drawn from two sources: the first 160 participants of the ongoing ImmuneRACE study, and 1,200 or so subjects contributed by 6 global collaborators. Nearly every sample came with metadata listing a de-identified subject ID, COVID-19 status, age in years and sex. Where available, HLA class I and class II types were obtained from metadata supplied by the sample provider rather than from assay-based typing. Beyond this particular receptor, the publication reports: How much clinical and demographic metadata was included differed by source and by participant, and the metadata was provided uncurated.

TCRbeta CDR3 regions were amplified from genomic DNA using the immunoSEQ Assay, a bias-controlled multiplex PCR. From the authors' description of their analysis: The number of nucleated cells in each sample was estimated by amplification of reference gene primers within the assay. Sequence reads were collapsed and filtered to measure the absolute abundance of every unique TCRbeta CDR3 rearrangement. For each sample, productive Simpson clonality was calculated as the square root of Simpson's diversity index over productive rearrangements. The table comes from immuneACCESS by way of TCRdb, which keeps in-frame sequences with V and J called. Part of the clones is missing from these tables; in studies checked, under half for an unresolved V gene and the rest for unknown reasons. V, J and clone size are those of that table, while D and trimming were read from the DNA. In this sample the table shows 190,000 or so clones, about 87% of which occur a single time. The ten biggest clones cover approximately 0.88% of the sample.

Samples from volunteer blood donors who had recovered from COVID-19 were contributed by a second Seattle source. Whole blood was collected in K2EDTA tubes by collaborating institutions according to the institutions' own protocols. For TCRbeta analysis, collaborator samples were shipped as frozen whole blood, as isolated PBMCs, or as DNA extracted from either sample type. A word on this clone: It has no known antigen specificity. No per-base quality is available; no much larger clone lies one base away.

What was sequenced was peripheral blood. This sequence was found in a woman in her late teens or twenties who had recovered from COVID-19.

The CDR3 is CASRREGTEAFF. The DNA is TGTGCCAGCAGAAGAGAGGGCACTGAAGCTTTCTTT. The V and J genes are TRBV28 and TRBJ1-1, with the D gene too uncertain to name. Reading from cysteine to phenylalanine, the CDR3 counts 12 amino acids. Just the 36-base CDR3 DNA is kept, in frame starting at base 1. From a lookup of the germline V gene, CDR1 and CDR2 are MDHEN and SYDVKM. V was cut back by 6 bases and J by 4 bases, leaving a gap of 9 bases between them.